This T cell receptor beta chain was documented in a study of cytomegalovirus exposure and HLA in healthy donors. About the research overall: The platform used for the roughly 110 validation repertoires matched that of the roughly 700 first-cohort repertoires, a later analysis reported. Findings and limits, study-wide: Specificity of three CMV-associated chains for CMV antigens was verified in vitro. Cytomegalovirus association was assigned to about 180 TCR beta chains.

The germline V gene has CDR1 SQVTM and CDR2 ANQGSEA. V was shortened by 6 bases and J by 8 bases, with 20 bases between the two germline ends. The CDR3 contains 14 residues. Separate from the approximately 650-subject first cohort, the approximately 120-subject validation cohort was the one that the donors belonged to. Repertoires were generated with immunoSEQ multiplex PCR, while TCRdb's copy carries only in-frame clones and drops some. The top ten clones hold 8.5% to 9.5% of a sample with over 110,000 clones, about 87% of them seen once. On this clone itself: As yet, its antigen is unknown.

The specimen sequenced was PBMCs. This TCR was sampled from a man younger than 35 in good health and CMV-seropositive. The chain recombines TRBV29-1 with TRBJ2-1, with D possibly TRBD2 on 7 matching bases. CDR3 nucleotide sequence: TGCAGCGTGGGGGGGCGGCTCCGGAAGGATGAGCAGTTCTTC. It codes for CSVGGRLRKDEQFF.